This section outlines one T cell receptor beta chain sequence together with its context. The specificity of this receptor is unknown. No base qualities exist here, and no much larger clone lies one base off it. Patients had resection either for delayed recurrence of a solitary brain metastasis or for synchronous oligometastatic disease. To avoid including cancers other than NSCLC, any patient with a history of multiple malignancies was excluded. Tumor areas were macrodissected from five or six deparaffinized approximately 11 um unstained sections under guidance from marked H&E slides. All specimens were fixed in formalin and embedded in paraffin (FFPE). The AllPrep DNA/RNA FFPE Kit was used for extraction of genomic DNA. This specimen belongs to a study of T cells in lung cancer brain metastases (dated by TCRdb to the late 2010s). With respect to the entire study: Of the approximately 20 patients, 15 to 17 had a history of tobacco use, with a median of 40 pack-years. Patients had a median age at first diagnosis of 57.5 years, with roughly nine males and 11 females. TCR beta CDR3 repertoires were compared between fully resected primary non-small cell lung cancers and paired brain metastases. Of the roughly 20 patients, around 17 received no interval therapy between resection of the primary and resection of the metastasis. An average DNA integrity number of approximately 3.7 was found in both primary and metastatic specimens, and no significant difference was detected between sites. The median interval between acquisition of the primary specimen and acquisition of the brain metastasis specimen was around twelve months. The cohort comprised 20 patients contributing 40 specimens, one primary lung lesion and one brain metastasis each.

Between roughly 2.24 and 5.5 ug genomic DNA was input per sample, and equal DNA input was given to paired samples. TCR beta libraries were constructed with the immunoSEQ hsTCRbeta Kit, with multiplexed V and J gene primers used across two PCR steps. The pooled libraries, together with positive and negative controls, were sequenced on an Illumina MiSeq running a 100-cycle paired-end protocol. Regarding the original processing steps: Raw data were processed by the immunoSEQ vendor into normalized, annotated TCR beta repertoire reports. Richness was counted as unique clones by nucleotide sequence, and total richness was extrapolated with the iChao1 and Efron-Thisted estimators. Paired lesions were characterized and compared using Pielou's evenness, Simpson's index, top-ten clone proportional abundance, and the Morisita overlap index. TCRdb holds this immuneACCESS table with in-frame rearrangements only. Some clones are missing; in checked studies, unresolved V genes explain under half, and the rest has no known cause. That table is the source of V, J and clone size, and D and trimming were worked out from the DNA. Within this sample are some 3,000 clones, with roughly 85% of them counted one time only. Roughly 6.6% of the sample belongs to the ten largest clones.

The research as a whole found: DNA fragmentation in the FFPE samples may have kept the complete infiltrating T cell repertoire from being retrieved. The study could not control for the effects of preoperative corticosteroids on T cell infiltration in brain metastases. Most clones were lesion-specific, with limited overlap between paired lesions (mean Morisita index roughly 0.25). The ten most abundant clones accounted for a significantly larger fraction of the repertoire in brain metastases than in primaries, which suggests clonal expansion. Significantly fewer unique productive clones were found in brain metastases than in paired primaries (median approximately 1,600 versus 4,100).

This clonotype originated in a woman aged 60 to 75 with non-small cell lung cancer. Specimen: tumor tissue from the primary lung tumor. In the paper's terms, the cell subset or site label means: primary lung cancer lesion.

The CDR3 protein: CASSFLEGRLVSEQFF. Read as DNA, the sequence is TGTGCCAGCAGTTTCCTTGAGGGTCGGCTAGTAAGCGAGCAGTTCTTC. This sequence uses TRBV6-6 and TRBJ2-1, and possibly TRBD2, on 5 matching bases. From the cysteine through the phenylalanine, the CDR3 covers 16 amino acids. Only CDR3 DNA remains: 48 bases, in frame from the first base. From the germline V gene (reference sequence), CDR1 is MNHNY and CDR2 is SVGAGI. V loses 4 bases, J loses 10 bases, and the germline ends lie 23 bases apart.